The clone carrying this T cell receptor (beta chain) was seen ten or more times. The antigen is undetermined. The data were obtained in a study of blood T cells in healthy people across ages. Points from the study as a whole: With age, beta diversity per million T cells declined roughly linearly, significantly by 40 to 50.

Germline V CDR1 and CDR2: MNHEY, SMNVEV (reference sequence). The trim removed 6 bases at V and 4 bases at J, leaving 4 bases unmatched. The CDR3 contains 13 residues. It was 9.5 to 10 milliliters of peripheral blood that were drawn from each donor. In each sample, at least 7 million PBMCs were isolated. The use of a sample-barcoded 5' primer and a J-beta primer mix characterized a second PCR of roughly 6 to 11 cycles. Each of the cDNA molecules was tagged by a template-switch adaptor with 12 random nucleotides. TCRdb redid the calling of the 5' RACE reads with MiXCR, one entry per CDR3 protein. The profile shows approximately 1.5 million distinct CDR3 sequences, around 35% of them singletons.

The material sequenced was blood. The sequence was obtained from a woman under 40 in good health. This chain connects TRBV27 to TRBJ2-3; TRBD1 agrees at 7 bases. CDR3: CASSRGWPDTQYF. CDR3 nucleotides: TGTGCCAGCAGCAGGGGGTGGCCAGATACGCAGTATTTT.